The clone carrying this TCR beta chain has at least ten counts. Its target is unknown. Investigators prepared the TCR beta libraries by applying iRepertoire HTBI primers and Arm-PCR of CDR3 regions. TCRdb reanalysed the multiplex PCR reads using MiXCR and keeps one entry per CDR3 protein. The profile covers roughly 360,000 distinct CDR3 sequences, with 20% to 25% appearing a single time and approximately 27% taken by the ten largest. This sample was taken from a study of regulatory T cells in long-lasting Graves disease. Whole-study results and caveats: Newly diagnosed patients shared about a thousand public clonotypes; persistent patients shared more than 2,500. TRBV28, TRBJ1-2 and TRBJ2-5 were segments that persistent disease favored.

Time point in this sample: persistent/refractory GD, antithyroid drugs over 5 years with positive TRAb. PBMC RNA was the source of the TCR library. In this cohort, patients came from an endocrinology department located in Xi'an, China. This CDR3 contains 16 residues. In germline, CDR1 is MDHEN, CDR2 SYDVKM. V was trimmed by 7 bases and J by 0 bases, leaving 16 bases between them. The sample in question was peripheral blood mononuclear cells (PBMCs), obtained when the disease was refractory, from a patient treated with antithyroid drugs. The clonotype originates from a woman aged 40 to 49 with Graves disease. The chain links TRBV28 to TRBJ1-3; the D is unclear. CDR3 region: CASTLNPAVSGNTIYF. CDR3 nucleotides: TGTGCCAGCACCCTTAACCCGGCTGTCTCTGGAAACACCATATATTTT. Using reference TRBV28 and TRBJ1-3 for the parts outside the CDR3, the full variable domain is DVKVTQSSRYLVKRTGEKVFLECVQDMDHENMFWYRQDPGLGLRLIYFSYDVKMKEKGDIPEGYSVSREKKERFSLILESASTNQTSMYLCASTLNPAVSGNTIYFGEGSWLTVV.